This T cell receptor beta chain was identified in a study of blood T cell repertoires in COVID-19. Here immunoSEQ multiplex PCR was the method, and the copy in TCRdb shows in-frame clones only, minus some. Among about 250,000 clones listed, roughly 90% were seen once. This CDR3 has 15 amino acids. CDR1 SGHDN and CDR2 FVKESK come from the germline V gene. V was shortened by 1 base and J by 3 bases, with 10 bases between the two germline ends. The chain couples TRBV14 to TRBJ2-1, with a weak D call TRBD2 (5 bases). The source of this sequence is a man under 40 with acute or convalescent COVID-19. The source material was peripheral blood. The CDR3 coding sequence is TGTGCCAGCAGCCAAGTCACGGGATTCTACAATGAGCAGTTCTTC. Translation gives CASSQVTGFYNEQFF.